The TCR beta chain described here comes from a study of OX40 agonist ivuxolimab in advanced cancers. This CDR3 contains 12 residues. Per the germline V gene, CDR1 is SGHNT and CDR2 is YENEEA. Trimming stripped 5 bases from V and 5 bases from J, with 7 bases between. Points on this clone: Antigen unknown.

TCRdb keeps only in-frame clones here, not all; method: immunoSEQ multiplex PCR. The profile shows 70,000 or so clones, 80% to 90% of them singletons. Findings and limits, study-wide: Undetermined was the antigen specificity of the expanded peripheral T cells.

The sequence derives from an adult with an advanced solid tumor such as melanoma, head and neck, liver or kidney cancer. The sequencing here drew on CD4+ or CD8+ T cells sorted from blood, taken in a trial of the OX40 agonist ivuxolimab. The V gene is TRBV11-3, the J gene TRBJ2-1, with D maybe TRBD1 (5 bases). The CDR3, as DNA: TGTGCCAGCAGCCCAGGGAACAATGAGCAGTTCTTC. This codes for CASSPGNNEQFF.